This is a list of T cell receptor beta chains from one sample in a study of T cell responses to AZD1222 COVID-19 vaccine. The table came from immunoSEQ multiplex PCR; TCRdb's copy has only in-frame clones and leaves some out. The sample includes about 120,000 clones, around 90% of them seen just once. The specimen was peripheral blood, collected 28 days after the second dose of the MenACWY control vaccine. Receptors were obtained from an adult who received the MenACWY meningococcal vaccine as a control. Both conserved end residues are part of each CDR3. A D gene is named only where the DNA matches it firmly. Rows give clone size only sometimes, using once, few, many, or a class for an expanded clone.

j_call v_call d_call clone_size cdr3_length cdr3_aa cdr3_nt
TRBJ2-2 TRBV19 TRBD2 NA 17 CASTDPLARANTGELFF TGTGCCAGTACGGACCCACTAGCGAGAGCGAACACCGGGGAGCTGTTTTTT
TRBJ1-2 TRBV12-3/TRBV12-4 NA NA 13 CASSATGMYGYTF TGTGCCAGCAGTGCAACAGGGATGTATGGCTACACCTTC
TRBJ2-2 TRBV2 NA NA 13 CASSGRDPGELFF TGTGCCAGCAGTGGGAGGGACCCCGGGGAGCTGTTTTTT
TRBJ1-1 TRBV7-9 NA NA 16 CASSPSRMGGHTEAFF TGTGCCAGCAGCCCATCCAGAATGGGCGGCCACACTGAAGCTTTCTTT
TRBJ1-1 TRBV7-8 NA NA 12 CASKGRNTEAFF TGTGCCAGCAAGGGGAGGAACACTGAAGCTTTCTTT
TRBJ1-4 TRBV19 TRBD1 few 15 CASSMDRVRDEKLFF TGTGCCAGTAGTATGGACAGGGTTAGGGATGAAAAACTGTTTTTT
TRBJ1-3 TRBV5-1 NA NA 13 CASSSYSGNTIYF TGCGCCAGCAGCTCCTACTCTGGAAACACCATATATTTT
TRBJ1-4 TRBV30 NA NA 14 CAWSRTAANEKLFF TGTGCCTGGAGTAGGACCGCCGCTAATGAAAAACTGTTTTTT
TRBJ1-6 TRBV6-5 TRBD1 NA 14 CASRGDRGNSPLHF TGTGCCAGCAGGGGGGACAGGGGGAATTCACCCCTCCACTTT
TRBJ1-2 TRBV24-1 NA NA 14 CATSASGEAYGYTF TGTGCCACCAGCGCATCAGGGGAGGCCTATGGCTACACCTTC
TRBJ1-3 TRBV5-6 NA NA 15 CASSYQTGEGSTIYF TGTGCCAGCAGCTATCAAACTGGGGAAGGGAGCACCATATATTTT
TRBJ2-1 TRBV19 NA once 15 CASSDYKSSYNEQFF TGTGCCAGTTCCGACTACAAGAGCTCCTACAATGAGCAGTTCTTC
TRBJ2-7 TRBV28 TRBD1 NA 17 CASSLPWDSLSSYEQYF TGTGCCAGCAGTTTACCATGGGACAGCCTTAGCTCCTACGAGCAGTACTTC
TRBJ2-1 TRBV7-9 NA NA 15 CASSSRASSYNEQFF TGTGCCAGCAGCTCAAGGGCCAGTTCCTACAATGAGCAGTTCTTC
TRBJ1-2 TRBV30 NA NA 15 CAWRDTRPRNYGYTF TGTGCCTGGAGGGACACCAGACCGAGAAACTATGGCTACACCTTC
TRBJ2-1 TRBV6-5 TRBD2 NA 16 CASSYNSGGPRNEQFF TGTGCCAGCAGTTACAATAGCGGGGGGCCCCGGAATGAGCAGTTCTTC
TRBJ2-7 TRBV11-2 TRBD1 NA 16 CASSSTSGQGPYEQYF TGTGCCAGCAGCTCGACCTCGGGACAGGGACCCTACGAGCAGTACTTC
TRBJ2-7 TRBV28 NA once 12 CASSYGKYEQYF TGTGCCAGCAGTTATGGGAAATACGAGCAGTACTTC
TRBJ1-1 TRBV6-5 NA NA 14 CASSYEGMNTEAFF TGTGCCAGCAGTTACGAGGGAATGAACACTGAAGCTTTCTTT
TRBJ2-3 TRBV7-3 NA NA 13 CASSFSSTDTQYF TGTGCCAGCAGCTTTTCTAGCACAGATACGCAGTATTTT
TRBJ1-3 TRBV27 NA NA 13 CASSQGVFGTIYF TGTGCCAGCAGCCAGGGAGTTTTTGGCACCATATATTTT
TRBJ2-7 TRBV2 NA NA 12 CASAKQGYEQYF TGTGCCAGTGCAAAACAGGGCTACGAGCAGTACTTC
TRBJ2-3 TRBV28 TRBD1 NA 17 CASSSGPGTGAPYTQYF TGTGCCAGCAGTTCCGGCCCCGGGACAGGGGCTCCTTATACGCAGTATTTT
TRBJ2-5 TRBV3-1/TRBV3-2 TRBD1 once 15 CASSPTGGLQETQYF TGTGCCAGCAGCCCGACAGGGGGCCTCCAAGAGACCCAGTACTTC
TRBJ1-6 TRBV30 TRBD1 NA 13 CAWRPGQGEPLHF TGTGCCTGGCGTCCGGGACAGGGGGAACCCCTCCACTTT
TRBJ2-5 TRBV7-6 TRBD2 NA 17 CASSFPLGGTLRETQYF TGTGCCAGCAGCTTCCCTTTGGGGGGGACCTTGCGGGAGACCCAGTACTTC
TRBJ2-7 TRBV28 TRBD1 NA 15 CASSVTGTGAYEQYF TGTGCCAGCAGTGTAACCGGGACAGGGGCCTACGAGCAGTACTTC
TRBJ2-3 TRBV11-2 NA NA 16 CASSLVWGQITDTQYF TGTGCCAGCAGCTTAGTTTGGGGGCAGATCACAGATACGCAGTATTTT
TRBJ2-5 TRBV6-5 NA NA 14 CASSYSGTQETQYF TGTGCCAGCAGTTACTCCGGCACTCAAGAGACCCAGTACTTC
TRBJ1-5 TRBV27 NA few 14 CASSYRNSNQPQHF TGTGCCAGCAGTTATAGAAATAGCAATCAGCCCCAGCATTTT
TRBJ2-3 TRBV3-1/TRBV3-2 TRBD2 few 20 CASSQDLVRGGTSHTDTQYF TGTGCCAGCAGCCAAGATCTAGTCCGCGGCGGGACTAGCCACACAGATACGCAGTATTTT
TRBJ1-1 TRBV19 NA NA 14 CASSIDSRNTEAFF TGTGCCAGTAGTATAGACAGTAGGAACACTGAAGCTTTCTTT
TRBJ1-5 TRBV5-6 TRBD1 NA 18 CASSLGTGGGYSNQPQHF TGTGCCAGCAGCTTGGGGACAGGGGGCGGCTATAGCAATCAGCCCCAGCATTTT
TRBJ2-3 TRBV18 NA NA 15 CASSPNGPLLRTQYF TGTGCCAGCTCACCAAACGGACCGCTCCTGAGGACGCAGTATTTT
TRBJ1-5 TRBV18 NA NA 15 CASSPGGGSNQPQHF TGTGCCAGCTCACCAGGGGGCGGTAGCAATCAGCCCCAGCATTTT
TRBJ1-1 TRBV19 NA NA 14 CASRVTDMNTEAFF TGTGCCAGTAGGGTGACAGACATGAACACTGAAGCTTTCTTT
TRBJ1-5 TRBV7-9 NA NA 10 CANTFQPQHF TGTGCCAACACATTCCAGCCCCAGCATTTT
TRBJ2-6 TRBV5-3 NA NA 15 CARSLVGRRANVLTF TGTGCCAGAAGCTTAGTGGGGCGTCGGGCCAACGTCCTGACTTTC
TRBJ1-4 TRBV11-3 NA NA 16 CASSLTLGRVDEKLFF TGTGCCAGCAGCCTAACCTTAGGCAGGGTCGACGAAAAACTGTTTTTT
TRBJ1-6 TRBV7-9 NA NA 14 CASSPPDSNSPLHF TGTGCCAGCAGCCCACCCGACAGTAATTCACCCCTCCACTTT
TRBJ1-5 TRBV24-1 TRBD1 NA 16 CATSEGTGGLGQPQHF TGTGCCACCAGTGAAGGCACAGGGGGCCTCGGGCAGCCCCAGCATTTT
TRBJ1-5 TRBV7-7 NA NA 13 CASSLGRNQPQHF TGTGCCAGCAGCTTAGGCAGGAATCAGCCCCAGCATTTT
TRBJ1-3 TRBV28 NA NA 13 CASRQTPGNTIYF TGTGCCAGCAGACAGACCCCCGGAAACACCATATATTTT
TRBJ2-1 TRBV7-9 NA NA 13 CASSHPEGHEQFF TGTGCCAGCAGCCATCCTGAGGGCCATGAGCAGTTCTTC
TRBJ2-3 TRBV5-1 NA NA 14 CASTEGSRTDTQYF TGCGCCAGCACCGAAGGCTCCCGCACAGATACGCAGTATTTT
TRBJ1-2 TRBV28 NA NA 13 CASSNRDHYGYTF TGTGCCAGCAGTAACCGGGACCACTATGGCTACACCTTC
TRBJ1-5 TRBV3-1/TRBV3-2 NA NA 14 CASSQERGFQPQHF TGTGCCAGCAGCCAAGAGAGGGGGTTTCAGCCCCAGCATTTT
TRBJ1-4 TRBV9 NA NA 14 CASSLSITSEKLFF TGTGCCAGCAGCCTAAGCATTACGTCCGAAAAACTGTTTTTT
TRBJ1-2 TRBV10-3 NA NA 15 CAIGTIAYRDYGYTF TGTGCCATCGGGACAATAGCGTATCGTGACTATGGCTACACCTTC
TRBJ1-1 TRBV27 NA NA 16 CASSPAAFLSGTEAFF TGTGCCAGCAGTCCCGCGGCGTTCCTCTCGGGCACTGAAGCTTTCTTT
TRBJ2-1 TRBV19 TRBD1 NA 15 CASRVGTGAYNEQFF TGTGCCAGTAGGGTCGGGACAGGGGCCTACAATGAGCAGTTCTTC
TRBJ1-1 TRBV5-6 NA NA 14 CASSTLTGNTEAFF TGTGCCAGCAGCACATTAACAGGTAACACTGAAGCTTTCTTT
TRBJ1-3 TRBV7-8 NA once 16 CASSLAGTRSGNTIYF TGTGCCAGCAGCTTAGCGGGCACGCGCTCTGGAAACACCATATATTTT
TRBJ2-5 TRBV3-1/TRBV3-2 TRBD2 NA 17 CASSQETGLAGVETQYF TGTGCCAGCAGCCAAGAAACCGGACTAGCGGGAGTGGAGACCCAGTACTTC